This T cell receptor beta chain appears in the sequencing data of a study of shared clonotypes between healthy human individuals. Positively selected for CCR7, the CD45RO-negative cells used as naive CD8 cells excluded terminally differentiated effector memory CD45RA+ cells. This CDR3 has 16 amino acids. Germline V CDR1 and CDR2: SEHNR, FQNEAQ (reference sequence). The ends were cut back, 5 bases at V and 5 bases at J, with 20 bases in the middle. Profiling relied on immunoSEQ multiplex PCR, and the TCRdb table lists in-frame clones only, not all of them. The sample contains about 2.1 million clones, 85% to 95% of which appear only once.

The chain joins TRBV7-9 to TRBJ2-3; a weak D match, TRBD2 (5 bases). Source material: naive CD8+ T cells from PBMCs. The receptor was derived from a man younger than 35 in good health. Some clones in this sample may be carry-over from other donors' samples. As DNA, the CDR3 is TGTGCCAGCAGCAGGCACAGCGGCCCAGATAGAGATACGCAGTATTTT. Its translation is CASSRHSGPDRDTQYF. Full variable domain (missing parts from reference TRBV7-9 and TRBJ2-3): DTGVSQNPRHKITKRGQNVTFRCDPISEHNRLYWYRQTLGQGPEFLTYFQNEAQLEKSRLLSDRFSAERPKGSFSTLEIQRTEQGDSAMYLCASSRHSGPDRDTQYFGPGTRLTVL.